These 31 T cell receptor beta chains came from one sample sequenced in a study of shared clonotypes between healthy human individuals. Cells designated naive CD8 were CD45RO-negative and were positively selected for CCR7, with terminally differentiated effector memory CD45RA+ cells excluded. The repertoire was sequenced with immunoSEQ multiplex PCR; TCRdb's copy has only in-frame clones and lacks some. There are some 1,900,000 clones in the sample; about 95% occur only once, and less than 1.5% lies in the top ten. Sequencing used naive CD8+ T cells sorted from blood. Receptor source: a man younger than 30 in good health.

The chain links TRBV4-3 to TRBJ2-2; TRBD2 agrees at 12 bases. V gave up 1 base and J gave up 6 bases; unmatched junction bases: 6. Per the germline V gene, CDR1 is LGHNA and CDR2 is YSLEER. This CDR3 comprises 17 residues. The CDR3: CASSQGLAGDLAGELFF. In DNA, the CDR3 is TGCGCCAGCAGCCAAGGACTAGCGGGAGATTTAGCCGGGGAGCTGTTTTTT.

CDR3 DNA: TGTGCCAGCAGTTTGATCCCAGGGGCCCAAGATCCTAACTATGGCTACACCTTC. Amino acid sequence: CASSLIPGAQDPNYGYTF. The rearrangement joins TRBV5-8 to TRBJ1-2; tentative D call: TRBD1 (6 bases). This CDR3 comprises 18 residues. Trimming took 5 bases from V and 0 from J, leaving 23 bases between them. The germline V gene encodes CDR1 SGHTS and CDR2 YDEGEE.

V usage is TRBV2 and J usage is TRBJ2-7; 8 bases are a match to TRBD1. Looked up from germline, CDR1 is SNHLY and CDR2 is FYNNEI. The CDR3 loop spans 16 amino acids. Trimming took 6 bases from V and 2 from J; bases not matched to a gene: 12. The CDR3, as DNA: TGTGCCAGCAGAGCACCGGGACAGGAGACAACCTACGAGCAGTACTTC. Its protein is CASRAPGQETTYEQYF.

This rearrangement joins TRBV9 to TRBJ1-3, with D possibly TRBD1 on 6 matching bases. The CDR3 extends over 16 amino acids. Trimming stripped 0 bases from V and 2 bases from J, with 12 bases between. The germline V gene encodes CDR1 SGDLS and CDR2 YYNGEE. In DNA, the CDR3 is TGTGCCAGCAGCGTAGATGGGGGGCTAACTGGAAACACCATATATTTT. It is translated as CASSVDGGLTGNTIYF.

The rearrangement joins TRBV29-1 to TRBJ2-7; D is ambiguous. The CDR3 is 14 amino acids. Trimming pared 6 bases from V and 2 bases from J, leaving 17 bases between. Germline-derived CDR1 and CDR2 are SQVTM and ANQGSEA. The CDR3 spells CSVRSSTQPYEQYF. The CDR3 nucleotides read TGCAGCGTACGATCGTCAACCCAACCCTACGAGCAGTACTTC.

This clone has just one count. The CDR3 coding sequence is TGTGCCAGCAGCTTAGAGGCAGGGGCTGGAAACACCATATATTTT. Translated: CASSLEAGAGNTIYF. This chain connects TRBV7-2 to TRBJ1-3; a weak D match, TRBD1 (6 bases). CDR3 length equals 15 residues. In germline, CDR1 is SGHTA, CDR2 FQGNSA. V was trimmed by 1 base and J by 2 bases, leaving 9 bases between them.

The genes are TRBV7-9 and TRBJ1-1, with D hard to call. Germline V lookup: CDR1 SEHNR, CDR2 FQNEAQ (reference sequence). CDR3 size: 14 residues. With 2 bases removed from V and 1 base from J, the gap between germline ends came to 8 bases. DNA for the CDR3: TGTGCCAGCAGCTTAACGCTGGAGAACACTGAAGCTTTCTTT. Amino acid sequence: CASSLTLENTEAFF.

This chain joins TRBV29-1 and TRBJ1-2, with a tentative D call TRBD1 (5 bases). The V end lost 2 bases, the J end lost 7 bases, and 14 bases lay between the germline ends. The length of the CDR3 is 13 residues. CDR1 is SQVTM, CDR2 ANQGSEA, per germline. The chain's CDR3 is CSVESRQGFGYTF. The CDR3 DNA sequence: TGCAGCGTTGAAAGTCGGCAGGGTTTTGGCTACACCTTC.

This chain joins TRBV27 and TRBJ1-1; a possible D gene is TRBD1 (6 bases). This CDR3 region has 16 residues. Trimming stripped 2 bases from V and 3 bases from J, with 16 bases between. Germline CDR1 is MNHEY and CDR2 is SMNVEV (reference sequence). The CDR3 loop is CASSLAGEGEDTEAFF. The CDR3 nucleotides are TGTGCCAGCAGTTTAGCCGGGGAGGGGGAAGACACTGAAGCTTTCTTT.

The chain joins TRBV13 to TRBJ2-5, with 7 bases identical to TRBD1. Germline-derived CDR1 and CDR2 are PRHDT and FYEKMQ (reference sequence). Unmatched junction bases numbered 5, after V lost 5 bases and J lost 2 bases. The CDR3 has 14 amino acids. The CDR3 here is CASSLEGAQETQYF. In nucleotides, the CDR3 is TGTGCCAGCAGCCTCGAGGGGGCTCAAGAGACCCAGTACTTC.

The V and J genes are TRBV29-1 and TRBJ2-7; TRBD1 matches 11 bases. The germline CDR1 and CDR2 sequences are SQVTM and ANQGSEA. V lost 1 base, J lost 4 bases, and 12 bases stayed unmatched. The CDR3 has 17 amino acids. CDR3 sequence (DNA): TGCAGCGTTGAAGTGGCGGTAGGGACAGGGGGGATTTACGAGCAGTACTTC. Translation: CSVEVAVGTGGIYEQYF.

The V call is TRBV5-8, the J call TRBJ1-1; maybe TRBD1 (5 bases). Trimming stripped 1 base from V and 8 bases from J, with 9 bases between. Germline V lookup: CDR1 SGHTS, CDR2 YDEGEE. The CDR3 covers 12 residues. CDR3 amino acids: CASSLSRQEAFF. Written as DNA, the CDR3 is TGTGCCAGCAGCTTGTCCCGACAGGAAGCTTTCTTT.

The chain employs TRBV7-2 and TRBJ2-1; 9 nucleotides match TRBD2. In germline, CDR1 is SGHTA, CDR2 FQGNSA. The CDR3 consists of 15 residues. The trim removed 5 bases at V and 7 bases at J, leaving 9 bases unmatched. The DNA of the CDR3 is TGTGCCAGCAGCCCGGTGGCGGGAGGGCCGAATGAGCAGTTCTTC. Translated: CASSPVAGGPNEQFF.

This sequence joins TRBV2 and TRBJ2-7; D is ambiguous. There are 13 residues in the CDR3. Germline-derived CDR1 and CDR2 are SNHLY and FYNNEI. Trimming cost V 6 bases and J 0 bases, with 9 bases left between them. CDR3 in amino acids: CASRGISSYEQYF. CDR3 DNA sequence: TGTGCCAGCAGGGGAATTAGCTCCTACGAGCAGTACTTC.

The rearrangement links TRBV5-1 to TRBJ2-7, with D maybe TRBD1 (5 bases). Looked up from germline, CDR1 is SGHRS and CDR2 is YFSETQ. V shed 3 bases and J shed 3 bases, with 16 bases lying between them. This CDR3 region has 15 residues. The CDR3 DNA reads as TGCGCCAGCAGCTCCCCCTCAACAGGATTCTACGAGCAGTACTTC. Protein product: CASSSPSTGFYEQYF.

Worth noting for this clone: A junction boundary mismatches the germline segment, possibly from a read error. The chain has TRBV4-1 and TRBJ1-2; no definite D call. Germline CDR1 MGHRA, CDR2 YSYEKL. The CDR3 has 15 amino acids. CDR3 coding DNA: TGCGCCAGCAGTCAAGGGTCCCTAGCTAACTATGGCTACACCTTC. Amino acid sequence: CASSQGSLANYGYTF.

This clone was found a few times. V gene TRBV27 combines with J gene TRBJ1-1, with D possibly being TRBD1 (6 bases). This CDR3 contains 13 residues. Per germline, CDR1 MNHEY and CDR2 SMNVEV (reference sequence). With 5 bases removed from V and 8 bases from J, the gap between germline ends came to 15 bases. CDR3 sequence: CASSTTGTMEAFF. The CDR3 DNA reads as TGTGCCAGCAGTACTACAGGGACGATGGAAGCTTTCTTT.

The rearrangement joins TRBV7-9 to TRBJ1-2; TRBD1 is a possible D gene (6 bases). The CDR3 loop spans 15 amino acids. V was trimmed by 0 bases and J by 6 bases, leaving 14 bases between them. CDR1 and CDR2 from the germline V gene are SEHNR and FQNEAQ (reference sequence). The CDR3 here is CASSLALGGAHGYTF. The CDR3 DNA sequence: TGTGCCAGCAGCTTAGCGCTGGGGGGGGCTCATGGCTACACCTTC. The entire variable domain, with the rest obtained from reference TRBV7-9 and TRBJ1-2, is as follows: DTGVSQNPRHKITKRGQNVTFRCDPISEHNRLYWYRQTLGQGPEFLTYFQNEAQLEKSRLLSDRFSAERPKGSFSTLEIQRTEQGDSAMYLCASSLALGGAHGYTFGSGTRLTVV.

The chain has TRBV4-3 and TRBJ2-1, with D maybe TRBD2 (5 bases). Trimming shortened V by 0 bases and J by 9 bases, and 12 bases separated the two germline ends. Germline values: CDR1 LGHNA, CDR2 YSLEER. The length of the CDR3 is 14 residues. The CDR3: CASSQDLEAGEQFF. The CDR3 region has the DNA TGCGCCAGCAGCCAAGATCTAGAGGCGGGTGAGCAGTTCTTC.

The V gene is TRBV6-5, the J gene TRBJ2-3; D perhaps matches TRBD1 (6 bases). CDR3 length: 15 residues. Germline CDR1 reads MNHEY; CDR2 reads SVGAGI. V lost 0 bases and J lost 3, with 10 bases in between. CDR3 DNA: TGTGCCAGCAGTTACTCGGCCAGGGGAACAGATACGCAGTATTTT. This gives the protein CASSYSARGTDTQYF.

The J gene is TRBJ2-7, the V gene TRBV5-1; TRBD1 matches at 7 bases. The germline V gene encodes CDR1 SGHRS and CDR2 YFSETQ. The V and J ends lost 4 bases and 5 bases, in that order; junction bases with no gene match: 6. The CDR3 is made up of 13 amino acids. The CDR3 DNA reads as TGCGCCAGCAGCGCCGGACAGGTGAACGAGCAGTACTTC. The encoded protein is CASSAGQVNEQYF.

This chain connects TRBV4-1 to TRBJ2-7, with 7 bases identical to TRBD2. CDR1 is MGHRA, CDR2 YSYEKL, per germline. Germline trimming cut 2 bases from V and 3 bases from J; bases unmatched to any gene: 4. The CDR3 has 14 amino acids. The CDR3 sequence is CASSQKAGYYEQYF. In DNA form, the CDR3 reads TGCGCCAGCAGCCAAAAAGCGGGATACTACGAGCAGTACTTC.

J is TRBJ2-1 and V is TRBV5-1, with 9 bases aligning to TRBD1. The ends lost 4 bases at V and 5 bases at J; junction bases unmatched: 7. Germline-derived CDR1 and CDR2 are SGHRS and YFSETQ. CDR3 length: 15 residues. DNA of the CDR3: TGCGCCAGCAGCACTACAGGGGGCACAAACAATGAGCAGTTCTTC. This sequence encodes CASSTTGGTNNEQFF.

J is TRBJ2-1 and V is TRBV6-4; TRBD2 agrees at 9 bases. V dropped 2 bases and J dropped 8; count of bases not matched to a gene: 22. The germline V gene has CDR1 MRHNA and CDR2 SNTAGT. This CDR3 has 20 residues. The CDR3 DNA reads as TGTGCCAGCAGTGACGTCAAGGTGGTAGCGGGAGACTCAGGAGAAGATGAGCAGTTCTTC. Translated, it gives CASSDVKVVAGDSGEDEQFF.

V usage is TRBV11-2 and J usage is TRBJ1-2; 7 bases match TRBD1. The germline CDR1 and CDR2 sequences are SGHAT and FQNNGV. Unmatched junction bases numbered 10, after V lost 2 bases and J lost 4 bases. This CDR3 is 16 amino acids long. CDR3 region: CASSLTPDRVSYGYTF. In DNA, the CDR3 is TGTGCCAGCAGCTTAACACCAGACAGGGTCAGCTATGGCTACACCTTC.

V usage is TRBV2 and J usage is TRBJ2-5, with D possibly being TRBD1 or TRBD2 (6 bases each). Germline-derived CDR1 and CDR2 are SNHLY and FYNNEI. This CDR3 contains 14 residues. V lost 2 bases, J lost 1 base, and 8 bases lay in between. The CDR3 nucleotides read TGTGCCAGCAGTGAATGGGGGGCCCAAGAGACCCAGTACTTC. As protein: CASSEWGAQETQYF.

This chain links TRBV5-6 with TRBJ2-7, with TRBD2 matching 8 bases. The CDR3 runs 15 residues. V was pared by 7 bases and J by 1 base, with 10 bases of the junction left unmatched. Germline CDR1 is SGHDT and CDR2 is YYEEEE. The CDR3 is CASWRELAESYEQYF. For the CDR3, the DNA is TGTGCCAGCTGGAGGGAACTAGCGGAGTCCTACGAGCAGTACTTC. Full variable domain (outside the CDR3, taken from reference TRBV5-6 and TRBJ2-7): DAGVTQSPTHLIKTRGQQVTLRCSPKSGHDTVSWYQQALGQGPQFIFQYYEEEERQRGNFPDRFSGHQFPNYSSELNVNALLLGDSALYLCASWRELAESYEQYFGPGTRLTVT.

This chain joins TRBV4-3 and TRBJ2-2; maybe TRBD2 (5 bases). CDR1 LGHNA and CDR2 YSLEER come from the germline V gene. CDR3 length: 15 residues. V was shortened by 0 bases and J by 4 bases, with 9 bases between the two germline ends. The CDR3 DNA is TGCGCCAGCAGCCAAGATCGCCGGGGCACCGGGGAGCTGTTTTTT. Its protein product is CASSQDRRGTGELFF.

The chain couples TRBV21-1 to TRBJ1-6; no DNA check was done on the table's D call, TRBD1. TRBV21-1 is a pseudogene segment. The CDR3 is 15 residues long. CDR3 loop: CASTANRGANSPLHF. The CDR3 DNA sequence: TGTGCCAGCACCGCCAACAGGGGCGCGAATTCACCCCTCCACTTT.

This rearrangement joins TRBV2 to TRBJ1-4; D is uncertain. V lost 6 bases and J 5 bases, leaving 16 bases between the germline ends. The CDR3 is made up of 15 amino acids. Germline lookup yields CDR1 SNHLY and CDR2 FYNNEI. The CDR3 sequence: CASSASWERNEKLFF. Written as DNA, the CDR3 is TGTGCCAGCAGCGCATCCTGGGAACGGAATGAAAAACTGTTTTTT.

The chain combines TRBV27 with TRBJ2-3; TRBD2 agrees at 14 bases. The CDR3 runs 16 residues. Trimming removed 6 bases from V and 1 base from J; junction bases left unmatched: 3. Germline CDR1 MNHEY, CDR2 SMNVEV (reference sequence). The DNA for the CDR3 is TGTGCCAGCAGAAGACTAGCGGGGGGGGGCACAGATACGCAGTATTTT. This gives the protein CASRRLAGGGTDTQYF.